Below, 16 T cell receptor beta chains from the same sample are listed, as sequenced in a study of CD8 T cells in ankylosing spondylitis. TCRdb used MiXCR to reprocess the 5' RACE reads, holding one entry per CDR3 protein. The sample has 250,000 to 350,000 distinct CDR3 sequences, less than 25% seen once; the top ten hold roughly 3.6%. Input material: blood, either unsorted or a sorted T cell fraction (not recorded which). These receptors were obtained from a female donor with ankylosing spondylitis or in good health (not recorded which).

This clonotype was seen more than once but under ten times. The chain combines TRBV7-2 with TRBJ2-5; 7 positions agree with TRBD1. Germline lookup yields CDR1 SGHTA and CDR2 FQGNSA. The CDR3 extends over 13 amino acids. The V segment lost 5 bases and the J segment 4 bases; nucleotides outside the gene matches: 4. The DNA for the CDR3 is TGTGCCAGCAGCCAACAGGGGATAGAGACCCAGTACTTC. Protein sequence: CASSQQGIETQYF. Complete variable domain (other parts from reference TRBV7-2 and TRBJ2-5): GAGVSQSPSNKVTEKGKDVELRCDPISGHTALYWYRQSLGQGLEFLIYFQGNSAPDKSGLPSDRFSAERTGGSVSTLTIQRTQQEDSAVYLCASSQQGIETQYFGPGTRLLVL.

This clonotype was seen a few times. The V gene is TRBV27, the J gene TRBJ2-7; tentatively, D is TRBD1 (6 bases). There are 15 residues in the CDR3. V was cut by 7 bases and J by 3 bases, with 19 bases left in between. Germline V gene lookup returns CDR1 MNHEY and CDR2 SMNVEV (reference sequence). Here the CDR3 reads CASTRDKGWGYEQYF. The DNA of the CDR3 is TGTGCCAGCACCCGGGACAAGGGTTGGGGCTACGAGCAGTACTTC.

This clonotype was seen ten or more times. The chain couples TRBV6-5 to TRBJ1-1, with D possibly matching TRBD1 (5 bases). Trimming pared 0 bases from V and 6 bases from J, leaving 11 bases between. Germline lookup yields CDR1 MNHEY and CDR2 SVGAGI. The CDR3 sequence is 14 residues long. DNA of the CDR3: TGTGCCAGCAGTTACTCAGGGGAAGGGCCTGAAGCTTTCTTT. It codes for CASSYSGEGPEAFF.

This chain connects TRBV7-3 to TRBJ2-1, with D tentatively TRBD1 (6 bases). V dropped 1 base and J dropped 6 bases, with 10 bases sitting between them. The CDR3 contains 14 residues. CDR1 is SGHTA and CDR2 is FQGTGA in the germline V gene. This CDR3 is CASSLIPGVNEQFF. Here the CDR3 DNA reads TGTGCCAGCAGCTTAATTCCAGGGGTCAATGAGCAGTTCTTC.

The chain has TRBV20-1 and TRBJ1-4; maybe TRBD1 (6 bases). The CDR3 sequence is 15 residues long. The V gene's germline CDR1 is DFQATT and CDR2 SNEGSKA (reference sequence). Trimming removed 3 bases from V and 5 bases from J, with 16 bases in between. The CDR3 DNA follows: TGCAGTGCTAGGGCTATAGGACAGAGGAATGAAAAACTGTTTTTT. As protein: CSARAIGQRNEKLFF.

The chain links TRBV6-5 to TRBJ2-7; no definite D call. V lost 6 bases to trimming and J lost 7 bases, with 10 bases between them. The CDR3 sequence is 11 residues long. CDR1 MNHEY and CDR2 SVGAGI come from the germline V gene. The CDR3 DNA is TGTGCCAGCAGCTACCTCGGGGAGCAGTACTTC. This codes for CASSYLGEQYF.

This clonotype was picked up a small number of times. The rearrangement links TRBV14 to TRBJ2-1; perhaps TRBD2 as D (6 bases). The CDR3 contains 16 residues. Trimming pared 4 bases from V and 3 bases from J, leaving 16 bases between. CDR1 and CDR2 (germline): SGHDN, FVKESK. For the CDR3, the DNA is TGTGCCAGCAGCCGGAGGGTGGCGGAGAACTACAATGAGCAGTTCTTC. Translating gives CASSRRVAENYNEQFF. The whole variable domain, filled in from reference TRBV14 and TRBJ2-1, reads EAGVTQFPSHSVIEKGQTVTLRCDPISGHDNLYWYRRVMGKEIKFLLHFVKESKQDESGMPNNRFLAERTGGTYSTLKVQPAELEDSGVYFCASSRRVAENYNEQFFGPGTRLTVL.

This clonotype was counted a few times. This sequence joins TRBV5-1 and TRBJ1-1; D might be TRBD1 (5 bases). Trimming removed 4 bases at V and 4 bases at J, with 17 bases between. The CDR3 length is 15 residues. The V gene's germline CDR1 is SGHRS and CDR2 YFSETQ. The CDR3 here is CASSGDGRKGTEAFF. Written as DNA, the CDR3 is TGCGCCAGCAGCGGGGACGGGAGGAAGGGCACTGAAGCTTTCTTT. The whole variable domain, remainder taken from reference TRBV5-1 and TRBJ1-1, is KAGVTQTPRYLIKTRGQQVTLSCSPISGHRSVSWYQQTPGQGLQFLFEYFSETQRNKGNFPGRFSGRQFSNSRSEMNVSTLELGDSALYLCASSGDGRKGTEAFFGQGTRLTVV.

V and J are TRBV11-2 and TRBJ2-1; D may be TRBD1 or TRBD2 (5 bases each). Germline V gene data show CDR1 as SGHAT and CDR2 as FQNNGV. This CDR3 comprises 16 residues. V lost 1 base to trimming and J lost 0 bases, with 10 bases between them. As DNA, the CDR3 is TGTGCCAGCAGCTTAGGGTGGGGGAGCTCCTACAATGAGCAGTTCTTC. As protein: CASSLGWGSSYNEQFF.

The rearrangement links TRBV20-1 to TRBJ2-1, with 11 bases matching TRBD2. Germline V gives CDR1 DFQATT, CDR2 SNEGSKA (reference sequence). This CDR3 has 16 residues. The V gene end was trimmed by 1 base and the J gene end by 4 bases; junction bases not matched to a gene: 6. CDR3 nucleotides: TGCAGTGCTAGAGGTCGGCTAGCGGGAGGTTACAATGAGCAGTTCTTC. Protein sequence: CSARGRLAGGYNEQFF.

Only a few counts were recorded for this clonotype. This chain uses TRBV20-1 with TRBJ2-7; D remains ambiguous. Trimming took off 3 bases at V and 2 bases at J, with 5 bases between the two ends. Germline CDR1 reads DFQATT; CDR2 reads SNEGSKA (reference sequence). This CDR3 region has 11 residues. The CDR3 spells CSASATYEQYF. CDR3 nucleotides: TGCAGTGCTAGCGCTACCTACGAGCAGTACTTC.

The sample holds many counts of this clonotype. DNA for the CDR3: TGCGCCAGCAGCCAAAACAACAGAGAAGAGACCCAGTACTTC. This codes for CASSQNNREETQYF. The genes are TRBV4-3 and TRBJ2-5; no definite D call. The CDR3 is 14 residues long. The germline V gene has CDR1 LGHNA and CDR2 YSLEER. The germline V and J ends were trimmed by 2 bases and 3 bases, with 10 bases remaining between them.

The gene calls are TRBV11-2 and TRBJ2-7; tentatively, D is TRBD2 (6 bases). Deletions cut 3 bases from V and 4 bases from J, with 13 bases between. Germline CDR1 reads SGHAT; CDR2 reads FQNNGV. The CDR3 runs 14 residues. The CDR3 region has the DNA TGTGCCAGCAGCTTTGATAGCGGAATTTACGAGCAGTACTTC. This gives the protein CASSFDSGIYEQYF. The variable domain in full, with the rest retrieved from reference TRBV11-2 and TRBJ2-7, is EAGVAQSPRYKIIEKRQSVAFWCNPISGHATLYWYQQILGQGPKLLIQFQNNGVVDDSQLPKDRFSAERLKGVDSTLKIQPAKLEDSAVYLCASSFDSGIYEQYFGPGTRLTVT.

The chain recombines TRBV6-5 with TRBJ1-2; D is uncertain. Germline V CDR1 and CDR2: MNHEY, SVGAGI. V lost 7 bases and J 8 bases, leaving 11 bases between the germline ends. This CDR3 is 11 amino acids long. CDR3 nucleotide sequence: TGTGCCAGCACCAATCTTAGGGGCTACACCTTC. Its protein is CASTNLRGYTF.

The chain recombines TRBV6-5 with TRBJ1-2; weak D call: TRBD1 (6 bases). V was clipped by 2 bases and J by 3 bases, with 16 bases between them. This CDR3 comprises 16 residues. Per the germline V gene, CDR1 is MNHEY and CDR2 is SVGAGI. CDR3 region: CASSYTSRGVDYGYTF. The CDR3 coding sequence is TGTGCCAGCAGTTACACTTCCAGGGGAGTCGACTATGGCTACACCTTC.

This clonotype was seen a few times. The chain carries TRBV5-4 and TRBJ2-5; 8 nucleotides line up with TRBD2. Germline V gene sequence: CDR1 SGHNT, CDR2 YYREEE (reference sequence). This CDR3 has 16 amino acids. J gave up 2 bases and V 4 bases, and 10 bases lay outside the gene matches. The CDR3, as DNA: TGTGCCAGCAGCCCCAACCTTGCGGGAGGACAAGAGACCCAGTACTTC. It encodes CASSPNLAGGQETQYF. The full variable domain, in which reference TRBV5-4 and TRBJ2-5 provide the parts outside the CDR3, is ETGVTQSPTHLIKTRGQQVTLRCSSQSGHNTVSWYQQALGQGPQFIFQYYREEENGRGNFPPRFSGLQFPNYSSELNVNALELDDSALYLCASSPNLAGGQETQYFGPGTRLLVL.